The clone carrying this T cell receptor beta chain showed up many times. What it binds is unknown. This sample's RNA came from whole unsorted tissue. The CDR3 totals 16 residues. Trimming left V 1 base short and J 0 bases short, with 13 bases between. CDR1 is MGHRA and CDR2 is YSYEKL in the germline V gene. TCRbeta libraries were built with three rounds of nested PCR, modified from ARM-PCR. Using its own MiXCR run on the multiplex PCR reads, TCRdb lists one record per CDR3 protein. The top ten clones hold around an eighth of a sample with roughly 81,000 distinct CDR3 sequences, around 70% of them seen once. The sample comes from a study of tumor and adjacent non-tumor tissue in lung cancer. Across the whole study: Patients comprised roughly 12 adenocarcinoma, a couple of squamous cell carcinoma and 1 small cell lung cancer. Patients were aged roughly 30 to 76, around ten men and roughly five women, stage I to III. Findings and limits, study-wide: TCR diversity was significantly greater in tumor than normal lung tissue.

This sequence joins TRBV4-1 and TRBJ2-7; D unresolved. Sequencing was done on a sample of lung tumor tissue. This clonotype originated in a woman between 70 and 85 years old with non-small cell lung cancer. As DNA, the CDR3 is TGCGCCAGCAGCCAAGTCTCCGCGTACAGCTCCTACGAGCAGTACTTC. Translated: CASSQVSAYSSYEQYF.